These 14 T cell receptor beta chains share one sample of origin, sequenced in a study of shared clonotypes between healthy human individuals. This table comes from immunoSEQ multiplex PCR, and its TCRdb copy is limited to in-frame clones, with some not included. This sample has roughly 1 million clones, with around 78% found just once. The material sequenced was memory CD4+ T cells from PBMCs. Sample subset: CD45RA-negative fraction. Receptors originate from a man younger than 35 in good health. Some clones in this sample may be carry-over from other donors' samples.

This rearrangement joins TRBV2 to TRBJ1-2, with a possible D match to TRBD1 (5 bases). The CDR3 has 13 amino acids. Germline V gene sequence: CDR1 SNHLY, CDR2 FYNNEI. Trimming stripped 3 bases from V and 10 bases from J, with 15 bases between. The CDR3 is CASSDPRGESYTF. The CDR3 DNA is TGTGCCAGCAGTGATCCTCGAGGGGAATCCTACACCTTC.

The chain has TRBV20-1 and TRBJ1-1; D not certain. Trimming shortened V by 4 bases and J by 7 bases, and 7 bases separated the two germline ends. The CDR3 is made up of 10 amino acids. The germline gives CDR1 DFQATT, CDR2 SNEGSKA (reference sequence). The CDR3 loop reads CSAKAYEAFF. The DNA of the CDR3 is TGCAGTGCTAAGGCGTATGAAGCTTTCTTT.

The chain joins TRBV5-1 to TRBJ2-1; D gene unclear. Per germline, CDR1 SGHRS and CDR2 YFSETQ. This CDR3 has 12 residues. V was trimmed by 6 bases and J by 7 bases, leaving 11 bases between them. CDR3 amino acids: CASNPDGNEQFF. The CDR3 bases are TGCGCCAGCAACCCAGACGGGAATGAGCAGTTCTTC.

This rearrangement joins TRBV4-1 to TRBJ2-2; TRBD2 matches 7 bases. There are 15 residues in the CDR3. Trimming removed 1 base from V and 3 bases from J; junction bases left unmatched: 2. Looked up from germline, CDR1 is MGHRA and CDR2 is YSYEKL. CDR3 nucleotides: TGCGCCAGCAGCCAAGGGCTAGCGGACACCGGGGAGCTGTTTTTT. Its translation: CASSQGLADTGELFF.

The CDR3 nucleotides are TGCGCCAGCAGACTAGCGGGTCAGTACGAGCAGTACTTC. This translates into CASRLAGQYEQYF. The chain recombines TRBV10-2 with TRBJ2-7; 9 bases agree with TRBD2. With V trimmed by 6 bases and J by 4 bases, 4 bases remained unmatched. CDR3 size: 13 residues. The germline V gene encodes CDR1 WSHSY and CDR2 SAAADI.

The chain recombines TRBV5-1 with TRBJ1-1; D remains ambiguous. Deletions cut 0 bases from V and 2 bases from J, with 11 bases between. The V gene's germline CDR1 is SGHRS and CDR2 YFSETQ. This CDR3 is 15 amino acids long. CDR3 sequence (DNA): TGCGCCAGCAGCTTGGTGGCCGACCCTAACACTGAAGCTTTCTTT. Translation: CASSLVADPNTEAFF.

In nucleotides, the CDR3 is TGTGCCTGGAGTCCCAGCAATACGCAGTATTTT. This codes for CAWSPSNTQYF. This chain links TRBV30 with TRBJ2-3; no reliable D call. The CDR3 sequence is 11 residues long. Per germline, CDR1 GTSNPN and CDR2 SVGIG (reference sequence). V was pared by 2 bases and J by 7 bases, with 7 bases between.

A word on this clone: It may be a read error: a sequence one base away is much more abundant. The V call is TRBV5-1, the J call TRBJ2-1, with D possibly TRBD1 on 6 matching bases. Germline CDR1 SGHRS, CDR2 YFSETQ. This CDR3 contains 17 residues. CDR3 sequence: CASSGTRALSSYNGQFF. The CDR3 DNA reads TGCGCCAGCAGCGGGACAAGGGCCCTCAGCTCCTACAATGGGCAGTTCTTC.

CDR3 coding DNA: TGTGCCAGCAGGGAGGGAAACAGGGGAGAGGAGCAGTACTTC. Protein product: CASREGNRGEEQYF. The chain is built from TRBV6-5 and TRBJ2-7; tentative D call: TRBD1 (7 bases). The length of the CDR3 is 14 residues. V lost 6 bases, J lost 7 bases, and 19 bases lay in between. The V gene's germline CDR1 is MNHEY and CDR2 SVGAGI.

This clone was observed a handful of times. Other DNA sequences in the sample encode the same CDR3. V is TRBV28 and J is TRBJ2-7; the match to TRBD1 covers 7 bases. CDR3 length: 15 residues. V was clipped by 5 bases and J by 0 bases; unmatched bases: 7. CDR1 and CDR2 from the germline V gene are MDHEN and SYDVKM. The CDR3 DNA sequence: TGTGCCAGCAGTCTATCCGGGACAGCCTCCTACGAGCAGTACTTC. This codes for CASSLSGTASYEQYF.

This clone is a singleton in its sample. The chain uses TRBV5-1 and TRBJ1-2, with D hard to call. Germline assignment: CDR1 SGHRS and CDR2 YFSETQ. The CDR3 consists of 15 residues. V was cut by 0 bases and J by 4 bases, with 13 bases left in between. The CDR3 nucleotides read TGCGCCAGCAGCTTGGAAGGATCGCCCACCTATGGCTACACCTTC. It codes for CASSLEGSPTYGYTF.

This chain joins TRBV27 and TRBJ2-7; no reliable D call. The CDR3 extends over 12 amino acids. Germline CDR1 and CDR2: MNHEY and SMNVEV (reference sequence). V was shortened by 6 bases and J by 2 bases, with 8 bases between the two germline ends. Here the CDR3 DNA reads TGTGCCAGCAGGAAACTACCCTACGAGCAGTACTTC. This codes for CASRKLPYEQYF.

The V call is TRBV5-1, the J call TRBJ2-1; 7 bases align to TRBD1. This CDR3 comprises 14 residues. V dropped 4 bases and J dropped 9; count of bases not matched to a gene: 10. Germline CDR1 and CDR2: SGHRS and YFSETQ. The CDR3 sequence is CASSPRTGQSEQFF. Written as DNA, the CDR3 is TGCGCCAGCAGCCCAAGGACGGGACAGAGTGAGCAGTTCTTC.

The chain is built from TRBV28 and TRBJ2-7; D may be TRBD1 or TRBD2 (5 bases each). The germline V and J ends were trimmed by 2 bases and 4 bases, with 12 bases remaining between them. This CDR3 spans 14 amino acids. Germline lookup yields CDR1 MDHEN and CDR2 SYDVKM. This CDR3 reads CASSLLGPTYEQYF. The CDR3 coding sequence is TGTGCCAGCAGTTTACTGGGACCGACTTACGAGCAGTACTTC.